The 28 T cell receptor beta chains below were found in one sample sequenced in a study of T cell responses to AZD1222 COVID-19 vaccine. Assay used: immunoSEQ multiplex PCR; TCRdb lists only in-frame clones, some missing. This sample has 120,000 or so clones, with 88% found just once. Specimen: peripheral blood, collected on day 0 of AZD1222 vaccination. The source is an adult in good health.

In this sample, this clone turned up a few times. V is TRBV20-1 and J is TRBJ2-1; 9 bases fit TRBD2. Per the germline V gene, CDR1 is DFQATT and CDR2 is SNEGSKA (reference sequence). The CDR3 contains 14 residues. V lost 3 bases and J lost 7; bases outside the gene matches: 7. The CDR3 DNA reads as TGCAGTGCTAGTGCGAGCGGGAGGACGAATGAGCAGTTCTTC. Amino acids: CSASASGRTNEQFF.

This sequence joins TRBV18 and TRBJ1-1; 11 bases are shared with TRBD1. The CDR3 has 14 amino acids. Trimming took 6 bases from V and 4 from J; bases not matched to a gene: 4. Germline V gene data show CDR1 as KGHSH and CDR2 as LQKENI. CDR3 nucleotides: TGTGCCAGCTCGCCCGGGACAGGGGGCACTGAAGCTTTCTTT. It yields the protein CASSPGTGGTEAFF.

The chain joins TRBV11-2 to TRBJ1-2; D is uncertain. Germline assignment: CDR1 SGHAT and CDR2 FQNNGV. This CDR3 comprises 14 residues. V lost 1 base and J 4 bases, leaving 10 bases between the germline ends. The CDR3 region has the DNA TGTGCCAGCAGCTTAGTTGAGGACTTCTATGGCTACACCTTC. Protein: CASSLVEDFYGYTF.

This clone was seen just once. This rearrangement joins TRBV5-4 to TRBJ2-3; TRBD2 matches 11 bases. The trim removed 2 bases at V and 6 bases at J, leaving 5 bases unmatched. The V gene's germline CDR1 is SGHNT and CDR2 YYREEE (reference sequence). The CDR3 has 15 amino acids. The CDR3 nucleotides read TGTGCCAGCAGCTTCCTAGCGGGGGGTGAGGATACGCAGTATTTT. It codes for CASSFLAGGEDTQYF.

The rearrangement joins TRBV7-8 to TRBJ2-7; 8 bases are shared with TRBD2. Germline CDR1 reads SGHVS; CDR2 reads FQNEAQ. Unmatched junction bases numbered 10, after V lost 4 bases and J lost 5 bases. The CDR3 has 15 amino acids. CDR3 bases: TGTGCCAGCAGCTCGGGGACTAGTAGTCTTAACGAGCAGTACTTC. Its protein is CASSSGTSSLNEQYF.

This chain joins TRBV30 and TRBJ2-1; D is uncertain. Germline V gene data show CDR1 as GTSNPN and CDR2 as SVGIG (reference sequence). V gave up 2 bases and J gave up 7 bases, with 6 bases separating them. This CDR3 region has 11 residues. CDR3 sequence: CAWSTKNEQFF. The DNA of the CDR3 is TGTGCCTGGAGTACCAAAAATGAGCAGTTCTTC.

The chain employs TRBV19 and TRBJ2-1, with TRBD2 matching over 9 bases. Germline loops: CDR1 LNHDA, CDR2 SQIVND (reference sequence). V shed 8 bases and J 5 bases; nucleotides not matched to a gene: 7. CDR3 length equals 14 residues. The CDR3 DNA reads TGTGCCAGTGCTACGCGGGAGGGCCACAATGAGCAGTTCTTC. Translation: CASATREGHNEQFF.

The chain is built from TRBV3-1 (or the pseudogene TRBV3-2) and TRBJ2-7, with TRBD2 identical over 13 bases. CDR3 length: 18 residues. Germline lookup yields CDR1 LGHDT and CDR2 YNNKEL (reference sequence). The V and J ends lost 0 bases and 3 bases, in that order; junction bases with no gene match: 8. The CDR3 sequence: CASSQENPGLAGLYEQYF. The CDR3 bases are TGTGCCAGCAGCCAAGAGAACCCGGGACTAGCGGGACTCTACGAGCAGTACTTC.

In nucleotides, the CDR3 is TGTGCCAGCAGAGCCTCCCCAACTAATGAAAAACTGTTTTTT. It encodes CASRASPTNEKLFF. The V gene is TRBV6-5, the J gene TRBJ1-4; no clear D. V was trimmed by 6 bases and J by 0 bases, leaving 8 bases between them. The CDR3 is 14 residues long. In germline, CDR1 is MNHEY, CDR2 SVGAGI.

V gene TRBV2 combines with J gene TRBJ1-5; the match to TRBD1 covers 10 bases. The J segment lost 1 base and the V segment lost 4 bases, leaving 4 bases of the junction unmatched. CDR1 SNHLY and CDR2 FYNNEI come from the germline V gene. The CDR3 sequence is 16 residues long. The DNA for the CDR3 is TGTGCCAGCAGTGGACAGGGGGCGACAAGCAATCAGCCCCAGCATTTT. Its translation is CASSGQGATSNQPQHF.

The chain has TRBV7-9 and TRBJ2-4; D is unresolved. V gave up 2 bases and J gave up 7 bases, with 6 bases separating them. This CDR3 contains 12 residues. Germline loops: CDR1 SEHNR, CDR2 FQNEAQ (reference sequence). This chain's CDR3 is CASSLIENIQYF. In DNA, the CDR3 is TGTGCCAGCAGCTTAATTGAGAACATTCAGTACTTC.

The J gene is TRBJ1-1, the V gene TRBV3-1 (or the pseudogene TRBV3-2); 7 bases are a match to TRBD1. Trimming cost V 2 bases and J 7 bases; bases outside gene matches: 1. The CDR3 loop spans 12 amino acids. Germline loops: CDR1 LGHDT, CDR2 YNNKEL (reference sequence). CDR3 region: CASSQRTGEAFF. The CDR3 DNA follows: TGTGCCAGCAGCCAACGGACAGGTGAAGCTTTCTTT.

The chain recombines TRBV25-1 with TRBJ2-7; D perhaps matches TRBD2 (5 bases). Deletions cut 6 bases from V and 1 base from J, with 10 bases between. Germline V lookup: CDR1 MGHDK, CDR2 SYGVNS. The CDR3 sequence is 13 residues long. This CDR3 is CASRGSISYEQYF. DNA for the CDR3: TGTGCCAGCAGGGGGAGTATATCCTACGAGCAGTACTTC.

The chain combines TRBV29-1 with TRBJ2-1, with 9 bases that match TRBD2. V lost 8 bases, J lost 0 bases, and 5 bases stayed unmatched. The germline V gene encodes CDR1 SQVTM and CDR2 ANQGSEA. The CDR3 consists of 14 residues. CDR3 amino acids: CSLLAGVSYNEQFF. The CDR3 bases are TGCAGCCTTTTAGCGGGAGTCTCCTACAATGAGCAGTTCTTC.

This rearrangement joins TRBV6-5 to TRBJ2-7; 7 bases line up with TRBD1. The CDR3 runs to 14 residues. The V and J ends lost 4 bases and 4 bases, in that order; junction bases with no gene match: 7. Looked up from germline, CDR1 is MNHEY and CDR2 is SVGAGI. The CDR3 sequence is CASSSLTGTYEQYF. The DNA of the CDR3 is TGTGCCAGCAGTTCCCTGACAGGGACGTACGAGCAGTACTTC.

V is TRBV19 and J is TRBJ1-5; D is perhaps TRBD1 (5 bases). The V end was cut by 6 bases, the J end by 2 bases, with 29 bases between. CDR1 LNHDA and CDR2 SQIVND come from the germline V gene (reference sequence). The CDR3 length is 20 residues. As DNA, the CDR3 is TGTGCCAGTAGCCCCAGCCGGGGGAGGGGAACTCGGTGGGGCAATCAGCCCCAGCATTTT. Translated, it gives CASSPSRGRGTRWGNQPQHF. Combining the CDR3 with reference TRBV19 and TRBJ1-5 gives the whole variable domain DGGITQSPKYLFRKEGQNVTLSCEQNLNHDAMYWYRQDPGQGLRLIYYSQIVNDFQKGDIAEGYSVSREKKESFPLTVTSAQKNPTAFYLCASSPSRGRGTRWGNQPQHFGDGTRLSIL.

This clone appeared once. CDR3 DNA sequence: TGTGCCAGCAGCCCTCCTAGCGGGGGCTCCTACAATGAGCAGTTCTTC. This translates into CASSPPSGGSYNEQFF. The chain couples TRBV4-2 to TRBJ2-1, with 10 bases aligning to TRBD2. The CDR3 totals 16 residues. Germline V CDR1 and CDR2: LGHNA, YNFKEQ. Trimming at V came to 4 bases and at J to 0 bases, leaving 3 bases not matched to a gene.

CDR3 region: CASSLGRGANSPLHF. In DNA, the CDR3 is TGTGCCAGCAGCTTAGGGAGAGGGGCTAATTCACCCCTCCACTTT. J is TRBJ1-6 and V is TRBV7-6; possibly TRBD1 for D (5 bases). The V end was cut by 1 base, the J end by 6 bases, with 10 bases between. Germline V gene sequence: CDR1 SGHVS, CDR2 FNYEAQ. CDR3 length: 15 amino acids.

This chain uses TRBV11-2 with TRBJ2-7, with D perhaps TRBD2 (5 bases). V dropped 1 base and J dropped 0 bases, with 10 bases sitting between them. CDR1 and CDR2 from the germline V gene are SGHAT and FQNNGV. The CDR3 totals 15 residues. CDR3 region: CASSLVVTSSYEQYF. CDR3 coding DNA: TGTGCCAGCAGCTTAGTAGTCACTAGCTCCTACGAGCAGTACTTC.

The V and J genes are TRBV6-5 and TRBJ1-6; D uncertain. The CDR3 consists of 16 residues. Germline loops: CDR1 MNHEY, CDR2 SVGAGI. Trimming shortened V by 2 bases and J by 7 bases, and 15 bases separated the two germline ends. The CDR3 sequence is CASSYPPRPGNSPLHF. In nucleotides, the CDR3 is TGTGCCAGCAGTTACCCCCCTCGTCCAGGCAATTCACCCCTCCACTTT.

Only one count was recorded for this clone. V gene TRBV4-1 combines with J gene TRBJ1-5; no clear D. The CDR3 covers 14 residues. Trimming shortened V by 1 base and J by 3 bases, and 7 bases separated the two germline ends. CDR1 and CDR2 (germline): MGHRA, YSYEKL. CDR3 coding DNA: TGCGCCAGCAGCCAAGTCGTGAACAATCAGCCCCAGCATTTT. It yields the protein CASSQVVNNQPQHF.

The J gene is TRBJ2-7, the V gene TRBV4-1; 8 bases are shared with TRBD2. Germline V lookup: CDR1 MGHRA, CDR2 YSYEKL. This CDR3 spans 15 amino acids. V lost 3 bases and J lost 0; bases outside the gene matches: 4. The CDR3 reads CASSHPSGSSYEQYF. Here the CDR3 DNA reads TGCGCCAGCAGCCACCCTAGCGGGTCCTCCTACGAGCAGTACTTC.

This clone was picked up one time. The chain recombines TRBV29-1 with TRBJ1-2, with 8 positions matching TRBD1. There are 12 residues in the CDR3. J lost 4 bases, V lost 7 bases, and 5 bases had no gene match. The germline V gene has CDR1 SQVTM and CDR2 ANQGSEA. The CDR3 coding sequence is TGCAGCGCACGACAGGGGTCCTATGGCTACACCTTC. Translated: CSARQGSYGYTF.

The chain links TRBV27 to TRBJ2-2, with 8 bases matching TRBD2. CDR3 size: 17 residues. Germline trimming cut 5 bases from V and 3 bases from J; bases unmatched to any gene: 11. CDR1 is MNHEY and CDR2 is SMNVEV in the germline V gene (reference sequence). Here the CDR3 DNA reads TGTGCCAGCAGTCAATTGAGACTAGCGCAACACACCGGGGAGCTGTTTTTT. Encoded protein: CASSQLRLAQHTGELFF.

This chain uses TRBV19 with TRBJ1-5, with D hard to call. Per germline, CDR1 LNHDA and CDR2 SQIVND (reference sequence). Trimming shortened V by 3 bases and J by 7 bases, and 10 bases separated the two germline ends. This CDR3 is 13 amino acids long. The CDR3 DNA reads as TGTGCCAGTAGTATCTGGGCGGAACAGCCCCAGCATTTT. Translation gives CASSIWAEQPQHF.

The rearrangement joins TRBV5-1 to TRBJ1-1; D not resolved. Trimming removed 0 bases from V and 0 bases from J, with 9 bases in between. CDR1 is SGHRS and CDR2 is YFSETQ in the germline V gene. The CDR3 sequence is 15 residues long. The CDR3 loop is CASSLAQDVNTEAFF. CDR3 coding DNA: TGCGCCAGCAGCTTGGCCCAGGACGTGAACACTGAAGCTTTCTTT.

This chain joins TRBV11-3 and TRBJ2-5; D is perhaps TRBD1 or TRBD2 (5 bases each). The CDR3 is made up of 13 amino acids. In germline, CDR1 is SGHNT, CDR2 YENEEA. V was clipped by 3 bases and J by 1 base, with 6 bases between them. In nucleotides, the CDR3 is TGTGCCAGCAGCTTCGGGGCCCAAGAGACCCAGTACTTC. Translated, it gives CASSFGAQETQYF.

The chain is built from TRBV12-3 or TRBV12-4 and TRBJ1-2, with unresolved D. V was trimmed by 5 bases and J by 8 bases, leaving 12 bases between them. CDR3 length equals 12 residues. The CDR3 region has the DNA TGTGCCAGCAGTCATCAGATTGAGGGCTACACCTTC. It translates to CASSHQIEGYTF.